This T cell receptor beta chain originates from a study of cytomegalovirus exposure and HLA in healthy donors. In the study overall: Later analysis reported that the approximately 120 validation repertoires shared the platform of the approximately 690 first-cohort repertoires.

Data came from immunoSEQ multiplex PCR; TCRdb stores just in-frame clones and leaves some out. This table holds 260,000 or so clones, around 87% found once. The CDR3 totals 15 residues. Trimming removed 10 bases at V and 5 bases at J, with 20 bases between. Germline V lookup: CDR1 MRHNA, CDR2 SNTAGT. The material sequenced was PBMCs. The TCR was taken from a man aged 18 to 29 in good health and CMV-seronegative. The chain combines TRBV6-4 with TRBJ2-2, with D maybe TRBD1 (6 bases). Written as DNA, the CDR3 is TGTGCCACCTCGAGGCAGGGGTCATCAACCGGGGAGCTGTTTTTT. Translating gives CATSRQGSSTGELFF.